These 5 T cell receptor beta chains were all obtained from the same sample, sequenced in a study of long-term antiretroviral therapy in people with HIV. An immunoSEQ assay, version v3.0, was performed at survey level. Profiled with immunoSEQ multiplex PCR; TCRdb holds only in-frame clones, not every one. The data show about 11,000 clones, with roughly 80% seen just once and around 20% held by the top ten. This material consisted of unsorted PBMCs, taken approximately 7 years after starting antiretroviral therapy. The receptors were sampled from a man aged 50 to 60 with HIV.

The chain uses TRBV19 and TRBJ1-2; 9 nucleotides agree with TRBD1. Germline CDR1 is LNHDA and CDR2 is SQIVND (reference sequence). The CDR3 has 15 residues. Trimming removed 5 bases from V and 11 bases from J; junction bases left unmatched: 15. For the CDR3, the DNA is TGTGCCAGTAGTCCATCACCGGGACAGGGATTGGAATACACCTTC. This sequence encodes CASSPSPGQGLEYTF.

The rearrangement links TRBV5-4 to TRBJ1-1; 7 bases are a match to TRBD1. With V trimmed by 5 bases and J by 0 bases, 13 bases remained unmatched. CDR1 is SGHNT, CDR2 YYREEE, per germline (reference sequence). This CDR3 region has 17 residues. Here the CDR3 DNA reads TGTGCCAGCAGTCTCCAGGGGGGCGCCTCCATGAACACTGAAGCTTTCTTT. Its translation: CASSLQGGASMNTEAFF.

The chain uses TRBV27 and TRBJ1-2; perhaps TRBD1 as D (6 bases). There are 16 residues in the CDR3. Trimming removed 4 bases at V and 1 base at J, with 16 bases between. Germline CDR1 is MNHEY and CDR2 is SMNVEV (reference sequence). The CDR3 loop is CASSSLGAAFNYGYTF. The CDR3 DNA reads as TGTGCCAGCAGTTCTCTGGGGGCGGCTTTTAACTATGGCTACACCTTC.

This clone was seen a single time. The CDR3 DNA reads as TGTGCCAGCAGATCCGGACGGTTCGGGGGGGAGCTGTTTTTT. Amino acids: CASRSGRFGGELFF. The chain has TRBV6-6 and TRBJ2-2; D gene uncertain. Between the trimmed V and J ends, which lost 6 bases and 8 bases, there was a span of 16 bases. This CDR3 spans 14 amino acids. CDR1 is MNHNY and CDR2 is SVGAGI in the germline V gene (reference sequence).

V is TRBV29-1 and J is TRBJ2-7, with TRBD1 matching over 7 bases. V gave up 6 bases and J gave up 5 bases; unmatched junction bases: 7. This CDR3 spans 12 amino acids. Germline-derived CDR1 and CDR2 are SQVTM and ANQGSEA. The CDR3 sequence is CSVTDRVHEQYF. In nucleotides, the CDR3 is TGCAGCGTAACCGACAGGGTCCACGAGCAGTACTTC.